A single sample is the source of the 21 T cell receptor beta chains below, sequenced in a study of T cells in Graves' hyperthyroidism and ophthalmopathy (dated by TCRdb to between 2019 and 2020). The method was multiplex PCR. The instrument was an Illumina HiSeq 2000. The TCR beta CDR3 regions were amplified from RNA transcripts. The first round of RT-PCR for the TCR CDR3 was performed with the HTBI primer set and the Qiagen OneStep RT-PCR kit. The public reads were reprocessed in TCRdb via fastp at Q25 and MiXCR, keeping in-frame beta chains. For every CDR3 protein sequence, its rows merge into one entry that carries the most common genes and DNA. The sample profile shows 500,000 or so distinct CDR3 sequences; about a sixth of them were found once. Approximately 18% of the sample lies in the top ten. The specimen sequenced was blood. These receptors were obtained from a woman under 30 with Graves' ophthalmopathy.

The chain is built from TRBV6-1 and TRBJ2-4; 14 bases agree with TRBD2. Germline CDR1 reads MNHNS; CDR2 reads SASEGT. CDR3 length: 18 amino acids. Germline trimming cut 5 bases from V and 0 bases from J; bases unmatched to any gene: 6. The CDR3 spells CASSPRLAGGLAKNIQYF. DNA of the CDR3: TGTGCCAGCAGTCCACGACTAGCGGGGGGGCTAGCCAAAAACATTCAGTACTTC.

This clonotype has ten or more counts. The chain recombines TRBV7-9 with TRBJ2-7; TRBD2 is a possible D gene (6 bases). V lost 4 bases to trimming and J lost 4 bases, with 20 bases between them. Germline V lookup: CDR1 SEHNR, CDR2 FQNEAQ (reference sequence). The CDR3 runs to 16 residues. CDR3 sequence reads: CASSSYLGLQSYEQYF. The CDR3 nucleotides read TGTGCCAGCAGCTCTTACCTGGGACTTCAAAGTTACGAGCAGTACTTC.

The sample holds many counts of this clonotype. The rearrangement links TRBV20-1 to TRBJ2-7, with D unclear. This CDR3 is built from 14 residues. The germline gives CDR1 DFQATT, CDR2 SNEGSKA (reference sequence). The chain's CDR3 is CSPSPGGSSYEQYF. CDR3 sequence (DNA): TGCAGCCCGAGCCCTGGCGGAAGCTCCTACGAGCAGTACTTC.

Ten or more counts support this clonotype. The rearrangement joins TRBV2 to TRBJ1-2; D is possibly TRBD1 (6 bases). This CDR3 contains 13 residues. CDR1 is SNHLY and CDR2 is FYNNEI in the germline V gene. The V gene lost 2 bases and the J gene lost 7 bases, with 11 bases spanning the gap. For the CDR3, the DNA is TGTGCCAGCAGTGAATTGCAGGGGTTTGGCTACACCTTC. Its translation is CASSELQGFGYTF.

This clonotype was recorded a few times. The CDR3 sequence: CASGRTNTDTQYF. CDR3 coding DNA: TGTGCCAGCGGTAGGACTAACACAGATACGCAGTATTTT. The rearrangement joins TRBV6-1 to TRBJ2-3; D is perhaps TRBD2 (6 bases). Germline V lookup: CDR1 MNHNS, CDR2 SASEGT. The V end was cut by 8 bases, the J end by 2 bases, with 11 bases between. The CDR3 contains 13 residues.

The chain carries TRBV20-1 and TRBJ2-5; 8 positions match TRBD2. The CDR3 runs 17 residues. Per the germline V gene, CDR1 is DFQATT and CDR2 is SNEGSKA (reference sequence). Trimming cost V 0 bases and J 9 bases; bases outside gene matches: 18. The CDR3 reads CSARDLWAGGSAGAQYF. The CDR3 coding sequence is TGCAGTGCTAGAGATCTCTGGGCGGGGGGATCCGCTGGGGCCCAGTACTTC.

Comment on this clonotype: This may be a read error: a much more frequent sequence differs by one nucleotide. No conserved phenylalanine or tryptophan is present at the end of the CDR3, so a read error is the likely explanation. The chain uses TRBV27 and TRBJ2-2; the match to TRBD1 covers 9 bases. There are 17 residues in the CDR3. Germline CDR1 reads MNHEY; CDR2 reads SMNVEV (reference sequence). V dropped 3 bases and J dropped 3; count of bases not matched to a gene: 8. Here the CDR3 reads CASSFPPGQGDTGELFL. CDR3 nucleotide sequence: TGTGCCAGCAGTTTCCCACCGGGACAGGGAGACACCGGGGAGCTGTTTCTT.

CDR3 bases: TGTGCCAGCAGCCCTACCCCTGGACAGGGTCTGTTGAACACTGAAGCTTTCTTT. Translated, it gives CASSPTPGQGLLNTEAFF. The chain combines TRBV9 with TRBJ1-1; 8 nucleotides agree with TRBD1. The trim removed 4 bases at V and 0 bases at J, leaving 14 bases unmatched. The germline CDR1 and CDR2 sequences are SGDLS and YYNGEE. CDR3 length: 18 amino acids.

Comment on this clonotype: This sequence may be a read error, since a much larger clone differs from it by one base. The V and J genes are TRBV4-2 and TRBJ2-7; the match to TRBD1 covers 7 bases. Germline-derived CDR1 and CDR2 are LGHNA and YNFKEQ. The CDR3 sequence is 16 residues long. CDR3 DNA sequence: TGTGCCAGCAGCCAAGACAAGACAGGGCTGGCCTACGTGCAGTACTTC. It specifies CASSQDKTGLAYVQYF.

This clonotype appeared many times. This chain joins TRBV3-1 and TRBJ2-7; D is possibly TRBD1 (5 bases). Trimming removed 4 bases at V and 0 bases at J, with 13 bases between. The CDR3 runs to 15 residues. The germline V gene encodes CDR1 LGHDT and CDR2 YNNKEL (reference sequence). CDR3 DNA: TGTGCCAGCAGCCCACGCCCGACAGACTCCTACGAGCAGTACTTC. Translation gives CASSPRPTDSYEQYF.

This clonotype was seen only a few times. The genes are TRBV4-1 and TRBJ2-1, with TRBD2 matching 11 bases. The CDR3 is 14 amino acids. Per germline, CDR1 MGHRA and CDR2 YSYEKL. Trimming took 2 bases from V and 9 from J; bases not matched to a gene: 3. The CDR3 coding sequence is TGCGCCAGCAGCCAAACGGGGACTAGCGGTGAGCAGTTCTTC. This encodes CASSQTGTSGEQFF.

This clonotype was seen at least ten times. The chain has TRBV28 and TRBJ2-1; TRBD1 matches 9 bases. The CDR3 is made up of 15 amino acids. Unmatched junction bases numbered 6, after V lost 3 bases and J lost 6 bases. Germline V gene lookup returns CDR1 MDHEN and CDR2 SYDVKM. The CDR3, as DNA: TGTGCCAGCAGTTTCCTCGGGACAGGGACCAATGAGCAGTTCTTC. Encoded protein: CASSFLGTGTNEQFF.

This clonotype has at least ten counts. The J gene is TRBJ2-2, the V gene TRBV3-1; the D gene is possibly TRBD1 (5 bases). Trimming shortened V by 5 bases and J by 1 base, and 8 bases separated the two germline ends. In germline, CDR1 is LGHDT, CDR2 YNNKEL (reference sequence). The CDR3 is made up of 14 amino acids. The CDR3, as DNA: TGTGCCAGCAGCAAGGGGCGGAACACCGGGGAGCTGTTTTTT. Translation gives CASSKGRNTGELFF.

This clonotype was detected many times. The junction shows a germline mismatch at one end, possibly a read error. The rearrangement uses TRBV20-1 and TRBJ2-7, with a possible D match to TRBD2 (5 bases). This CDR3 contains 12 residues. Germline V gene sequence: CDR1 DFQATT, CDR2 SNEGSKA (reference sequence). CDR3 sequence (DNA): TGTAGGGCGGGCAGGACCCCCTACGAGCAGTACTTC. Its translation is CRAGRTPYEQYF.

The CDR3 spells CASSLSGGMGDEQYF. The CDR3 bases are TGTGCCAGCAGCTTATCTGGCGGGATGGGCGACGAGCAGTACTTC. This chain joins TRBV7-6 and TRBJ2-7, with TRBD2 as a possible D gene (6 bases). Germline assignment: CDR1 SGHVS and CDR2 FNYEAQ. This CDR3 is 15 amino acids long. Deletions cut 2 bases from V and 5 bases from J, with 16 bases between.

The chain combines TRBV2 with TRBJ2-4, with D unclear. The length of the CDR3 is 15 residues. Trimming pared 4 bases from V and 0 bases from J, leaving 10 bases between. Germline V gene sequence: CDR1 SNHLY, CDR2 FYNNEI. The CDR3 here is CASSATLLAKNIQYF. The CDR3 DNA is TGTGCCAGCAGTGCAACTTTGCTAGCCAAAAACATTCAGTACTTC.

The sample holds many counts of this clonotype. The CDR3 nucleotides are TGTGCCAGCAGCTACTCCTACAATGAGCAGTTCTTC. It codes for CASSYSYNEQFF. The chain carries TRBV28 and TRBJ2-1; D is uncertain. Germline V gene data show CDR1 as MDHEN and CDR2 as SYDVKM. Trimming removed 6 bases at V and 0 bases at J, with 3 bases between. CDR3 size: 12 residues.

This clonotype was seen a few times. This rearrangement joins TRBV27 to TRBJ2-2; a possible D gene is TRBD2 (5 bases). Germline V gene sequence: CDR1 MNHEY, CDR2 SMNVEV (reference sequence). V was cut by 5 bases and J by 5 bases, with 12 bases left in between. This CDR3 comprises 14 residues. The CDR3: CASSLIRGTGELFF. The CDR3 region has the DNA TGTGCCAGCAGTCTGATAAGAGGGACCGGGGAGCTGTTTTTT.

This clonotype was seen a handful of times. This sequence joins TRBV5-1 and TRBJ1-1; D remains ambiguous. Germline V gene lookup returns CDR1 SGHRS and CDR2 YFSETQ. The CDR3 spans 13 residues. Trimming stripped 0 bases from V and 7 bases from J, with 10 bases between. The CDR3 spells CASSLDVGGEAFF. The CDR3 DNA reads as TGCGCCAGCAGCTTGGATGTGGGCGGTGAAGCTTTCTTT.

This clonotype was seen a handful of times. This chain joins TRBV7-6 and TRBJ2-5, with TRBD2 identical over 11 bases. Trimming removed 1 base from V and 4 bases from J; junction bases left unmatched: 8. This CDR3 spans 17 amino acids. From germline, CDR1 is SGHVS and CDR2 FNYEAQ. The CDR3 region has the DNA TGTGCCAGCAGCTTAGGGCGCCTAGCGGGGGGAGGAGAGACCCAGTACTTC. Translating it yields CASSLGRLAGGGETQYF.

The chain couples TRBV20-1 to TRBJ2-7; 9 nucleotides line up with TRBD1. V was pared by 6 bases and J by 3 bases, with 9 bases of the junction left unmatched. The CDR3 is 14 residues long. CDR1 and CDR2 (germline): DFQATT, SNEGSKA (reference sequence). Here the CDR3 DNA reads TGCAGTGCGGACCGGACAGGGGCCAACTACGAGCAGTACTTC. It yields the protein CSADRTGANYEQYF.